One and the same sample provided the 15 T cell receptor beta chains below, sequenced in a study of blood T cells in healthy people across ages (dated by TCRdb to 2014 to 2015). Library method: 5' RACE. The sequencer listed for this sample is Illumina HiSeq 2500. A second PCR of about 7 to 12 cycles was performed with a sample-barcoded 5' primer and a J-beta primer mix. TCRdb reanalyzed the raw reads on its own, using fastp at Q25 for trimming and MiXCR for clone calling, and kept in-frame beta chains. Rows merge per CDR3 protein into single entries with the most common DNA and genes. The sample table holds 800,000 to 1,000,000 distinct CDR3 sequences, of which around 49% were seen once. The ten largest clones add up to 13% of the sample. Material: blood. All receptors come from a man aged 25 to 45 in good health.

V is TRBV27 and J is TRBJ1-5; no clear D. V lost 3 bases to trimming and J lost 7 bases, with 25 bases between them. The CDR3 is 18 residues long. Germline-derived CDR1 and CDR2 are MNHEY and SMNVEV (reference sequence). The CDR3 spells CASSFPTLNGRARQPQHF. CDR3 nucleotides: TGTGCCAGCAGTTTCCCCACTTTAAATGGGAGAGCGCGGCAGCCCCAGCATTTT.

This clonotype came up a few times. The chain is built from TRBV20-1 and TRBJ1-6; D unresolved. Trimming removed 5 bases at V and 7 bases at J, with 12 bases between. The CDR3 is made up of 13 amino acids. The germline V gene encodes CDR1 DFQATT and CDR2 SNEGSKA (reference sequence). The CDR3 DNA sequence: TGCAGTGCTCCGGGGAGCGGCAATTCACCCCTCCACTTT. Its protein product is CSAPGSGNSPLHF.

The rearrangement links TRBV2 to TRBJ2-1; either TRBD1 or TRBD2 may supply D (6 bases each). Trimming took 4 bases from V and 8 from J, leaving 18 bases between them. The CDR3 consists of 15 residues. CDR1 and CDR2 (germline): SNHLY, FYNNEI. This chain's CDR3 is CASSVAAGEAYEQFF. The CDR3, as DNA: TGTGCCAGCAGTGTGGCCGCAGGGGAGGCCTATGAGCAGTTCTTC.

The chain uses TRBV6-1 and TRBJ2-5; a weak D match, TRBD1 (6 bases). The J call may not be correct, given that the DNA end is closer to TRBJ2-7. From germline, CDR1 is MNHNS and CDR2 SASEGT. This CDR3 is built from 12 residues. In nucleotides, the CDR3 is TGTGCCAGCAGCGAAAACAGGGTCGAGCAGTACTTC. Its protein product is CASSENRVEQYF.

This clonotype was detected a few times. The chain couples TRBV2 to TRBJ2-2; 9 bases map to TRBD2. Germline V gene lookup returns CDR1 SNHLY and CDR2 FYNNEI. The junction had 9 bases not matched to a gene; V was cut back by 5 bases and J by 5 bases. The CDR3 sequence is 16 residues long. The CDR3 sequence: CASSPMTSGKTGELFF. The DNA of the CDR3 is TGTGCCAGCAGTCCTATGACTAGCGGAAAGACCGGGGAGCTGTTTTTT.

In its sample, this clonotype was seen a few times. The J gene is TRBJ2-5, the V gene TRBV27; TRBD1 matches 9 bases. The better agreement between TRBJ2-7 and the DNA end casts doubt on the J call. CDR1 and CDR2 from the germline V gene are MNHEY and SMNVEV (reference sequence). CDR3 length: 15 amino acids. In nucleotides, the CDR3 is TGTGCCAGCAGTTTACAACAGGGGGCGATCAACGAGCAGTACTTC. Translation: CASSLQQGAINEQYF.

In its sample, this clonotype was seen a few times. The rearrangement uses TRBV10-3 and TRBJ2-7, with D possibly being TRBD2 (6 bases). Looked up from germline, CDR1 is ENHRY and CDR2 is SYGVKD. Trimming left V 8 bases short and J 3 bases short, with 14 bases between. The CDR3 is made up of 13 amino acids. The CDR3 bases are TGTGCCATCGGGCGGGGAGCGGGCTACGAGCAGTACTTC. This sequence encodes CAIGRGAGYEQYF.

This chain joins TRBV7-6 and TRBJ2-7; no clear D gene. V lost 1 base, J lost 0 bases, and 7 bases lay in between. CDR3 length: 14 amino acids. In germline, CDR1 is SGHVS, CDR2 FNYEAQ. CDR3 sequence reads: CASSLVWASYEQYF. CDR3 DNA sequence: TGTGCCAGCAGCTTAGTTTGGGCCTCCTACGAGCAGTACTTC.

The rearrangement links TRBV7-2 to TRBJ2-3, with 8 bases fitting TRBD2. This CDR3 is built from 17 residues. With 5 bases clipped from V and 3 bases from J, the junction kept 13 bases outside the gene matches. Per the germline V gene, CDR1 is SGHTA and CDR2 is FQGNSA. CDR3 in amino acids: CASSLFSAGGATDTQYF. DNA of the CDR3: TGTGCCAGCAGCCTATTTTCGGCGGGAGGAGCGACAGATACGCAGTATTTT.

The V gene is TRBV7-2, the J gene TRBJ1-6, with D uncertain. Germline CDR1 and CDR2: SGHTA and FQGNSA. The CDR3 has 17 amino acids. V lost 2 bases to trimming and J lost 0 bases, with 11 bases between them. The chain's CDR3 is CASSLIGQSSYNSPLHF. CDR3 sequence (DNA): TGTGCCAGCAGCTTAATTGGGCAAAGCTCCTATAATTCACCCCTCCACTTT.

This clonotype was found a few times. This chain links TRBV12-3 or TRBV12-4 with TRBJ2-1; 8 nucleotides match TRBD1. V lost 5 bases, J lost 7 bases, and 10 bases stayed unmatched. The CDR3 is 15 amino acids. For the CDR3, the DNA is TGTGCCAGCAGTCCCTGGACAGGGCGGGCAAATGAGCAGTTCTTC. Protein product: CASSPWTGRANEQFF.

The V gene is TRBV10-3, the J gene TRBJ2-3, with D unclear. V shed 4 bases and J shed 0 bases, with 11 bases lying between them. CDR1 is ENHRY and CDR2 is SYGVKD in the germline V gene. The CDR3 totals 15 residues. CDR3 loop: CAISVGATSTDTQYF. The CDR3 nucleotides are TGTGCCATCAGTGTTGGTGCAACTAGCACAGATACGCAGTATTTT.

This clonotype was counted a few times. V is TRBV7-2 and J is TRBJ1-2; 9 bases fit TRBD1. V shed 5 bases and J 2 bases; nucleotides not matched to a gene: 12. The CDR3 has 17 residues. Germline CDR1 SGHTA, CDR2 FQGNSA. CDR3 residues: CASSPSRDRVFNYGYTF. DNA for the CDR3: TGTGCCAGCAGCCCATCACGGGACAGGGTATTCAACTATGGCTACACCTTC.

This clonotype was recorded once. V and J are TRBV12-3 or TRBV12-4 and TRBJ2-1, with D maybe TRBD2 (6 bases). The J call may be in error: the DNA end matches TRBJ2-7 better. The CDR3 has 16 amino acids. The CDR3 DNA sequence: TGTGCCAGCAGTTTCTCCGGGGGACGCTCCTACAATGAGCAGTACTTC. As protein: CASSFSGGRSYNEQYF.

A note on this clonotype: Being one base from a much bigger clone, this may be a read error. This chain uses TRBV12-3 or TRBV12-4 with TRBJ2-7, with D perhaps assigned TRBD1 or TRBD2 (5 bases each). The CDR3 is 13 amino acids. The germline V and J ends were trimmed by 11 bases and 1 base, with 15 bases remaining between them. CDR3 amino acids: CACASGSSYEQYF. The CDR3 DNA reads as TGTGCCTGTGCCTCAGGGAGTTCCTACGAGCAGTACTTC.